One TCR beta chain is described in this entry. Its antigen remains unidentified. TCRdb's copy holds only in-frame clones and misses some; the assay was immunoSEQ multiplex PCR. Of under 30,000 clones in the sample, around three quarters were seen once. This sample was taken from a study of early stage breast cancer tumors. The study's findings and limits: Compared with adjacent normal breast tissue, tumors showed roughly 2.4-fold greater T cell density and higher clonality. Blood repertoires resembled normal breast more than tumor.

This CDR3 is built from 13 residues. The germline CDR1 and CDR2 sequences are SNHLY and FYNNEI. The V segment lost 6 bases and the J segment 3 bases; nucleotides outside the gene matches: 5. The chain couples TRBV2 to TRBJ2-7; 7 bases are a match to TRBD1. Material for sequencing was blood. This receptor was obtained from a person aged 45-65 years with breast cancer. CDR3 in amino acids: CASRGDSLYEQYF. DNA for the CDR3: TGTGCCAGCAGGGGGGACAGCCTCTACGAGCAGTACTTC.